These T cell receptor beta chains were read from a single sample in a study of blood T cell repertoires in COVID-19. Only in-frame clones appear in the TCRdb table, and some are missing; sequencing was by immunoSEQ multiplex PCR. The sample includes 77,000 or so clones, around 83% of them seen just once. The sample consisted of peripheral blood. These TCRs come from a man older than 75 with acute or convalescent COVID-19. Each CDR3 is given with its conserved first and last residue. Fields, in order: J gene, D gene, V gene, clone size, CDR3 DNA, CDR3 protein. The D gene is left open where the match is weak. Some rows mark clone size as missing; the rest say once, few, many or name a class of expanded clone.

J: TRBJ1-5
D: NA
V: TRBV30
size: NA
DNA: TGTGCCTGGATGGCGGGGGGGGGCTGGAGCAATCAGCCCCAGCATTTT
CDR3: CAWMAGGGWSNQPQHF

J: TRBJ1-5
D: NA
V: TRBV4-1
size: once
DNA: TGCGCCAGCAGCCAAGGGACCACGGGGTATAGCAATCAGCCCCAGCATTTT
CDR3: CASSQGTTGYSNQPQHF

J: TRBJ2-1
D: TRBD2
V: TRBV2
size: NA
DNA: TGTGCCAGCACAAGGGAGGGCTATGGTGAGCAGTTCTTC
CDR3: CASTREGYGEQFF

J: TRBJ2-7
D: NA
V: TRBV5-5
size: NA
DNA: TGTGCCAGCAGGCCTACCCAGGGTTCCGAGCAGTACTTC
CDR3: CASRPTQGSEQYF

J: TRBJ1-1
D: TRBD1
V: TRBV7-2
size: NA
DNA: TGTGCCAGCAGCTTAGAGGACAGGAGGAACACTGAAGCTTTCTTT
CDR3: CASSLEDRRNTEAFF

J: TRBJ2-5
D: TRBD2
V: TRBV27
size: NA
DNA: TGTGCCAGCTTTAGCCTGGAAAGCGGGAGGCAAGAGACCCAGTACTTC
CDR3: CASFSLESGRQETQYF

J: TRBJ2-3
D: NA
V: TRBV18
size: NA
DNA: TGTGCCAGCGACATCGACCCTACAGATACGCAGTATTTT
CDR3: CASDIDPTDTQYF

J: TRBJ2-1
D: TRBD2
V: TRBV5-1
size: few
DNA: TGCGCCAGCAGCTTCGGGACTAGCGGGGCAATGTATGAGCAGTTCTTC
CDR3: CASSFGTSGAMYEQFF

J: TRBJ2-2
D: TRBD1
V: TRBV4-2
size: NA
DNA: TGTGCCAGCAGCCAAGACTTGGACAGGGGCCGTAACACCGGGGAGCTGTTTTTT
CDR3: CASSQDLDRGRNTGELFF

J: TRBJ2-3
D: NA
V: TRBV9
size: NA
DNA: TGTGCCAGCAGCCTACTGACACTCAGGGGGGCAGATACGCAGTATTTT
CDR3: CASSLLTLRGADTQYF

J: TRBJ1-2
D: NA
V: TRBV5-8
size: NA
DNA: TGTGCCAGCACCCCGGGACGGGAGGACTACACCTTC
CDR3: CASTPGREDYTF

J: TRBJ2-1
D: NA
V: TRBV19
size: NA
DNA: TGTGCCAGTAGTATAGGCGGTCGGAGGTTCTTC
CDR3: CASSIGGRRFF